A single sample gave rise to the 22 T cell receptor beta chains below, sequenced in a study of blood T cell repertoires in COVID-19. Sequenced by immunoSEQ multiplex PCR; TCRdb stores in-frame clones only, minus some. Of 250,000 to 400,000 clones in the sample, 90% are singletons; the top ten hold approximately 2.5%. The sequenced sample consisted of PBMCs or T cells enriched from blood (not recorded which). The receptors originated from a man aged 55-75 years who had recovered from COVID-19.

V is TRBV19 and J is TRBJ1-1; 7 nucleotides align to TRBD1. The germline V gene has CDR1 LNHDA and CDR2 SQIVND (reference sequence). The CDR3 consists of 15 residues. Trimming cost V 4 bases and J 3 bases; bases outside gene matches: 8. The CDR3 loop is CASSTRTGGYTEAFF. CDR3 coding DNA: TGTGCCAGTAGTACCCGGACAGGCGGGTACACTGAAGCTTTCTTT. The full variable domain, rest sourced from reference TRBV19 and TRBJ1-1, is DGGITQSPKYLFRKEGQNVTLSCEQNLNHDAMYWYRQDPGQGLRLIYYSQIVNDFQKGDIAEGYSVSREKKESFPLTVTSAQKNPTAFYLCASSTRTGGYTEAFFGQGTRLTVV.

The chain recombines TRBV30 with TRBJ1-6; possible D gene TRBD1, 5 bases. The CDR3 extends over 16 amino acids. The germline V and J ends were trimmed by 1 base and 0 bases, with 10 bases remaining between them. The V gene's germline CDR1 is GTSNPN and CDR2 SVGIG (reference sequence). The CDR3 sequence is CAWSDRQSSYNSPLHF. In nucleotides, the CDR3 is TGTGCCTGGAGTGACCGACAGAGCTCCTATAATTCACCCCTCCACTTT.

This chain connects TRBV19 to TRBJ2-5; D is possibly TRBD2 (6 bases). Between the trimmed V and J ends, which lost 5 bases and 6 bases, there was a span of 13 bases. This CDR3 spans 13 amino acids. Germline loops: CDR1 LNHDA, CDR2 SQIVND (reference sequence). In DNA, the CDR3 is TGTGCCAGTAGTCAGGGTGGGGGGAAGACCCAGTACTTC. Protein sequence: CASSQGGGKTQYF.

The V call is TRBV4-1, the J call TRBJ2-7; tentative D call: TRBD2 (6 bases). The germline V gene encodes CDR1 MGHRA and CDR2 YSYEKL. This CDR3 has 15 residues. With 0 bases removed from V and 6 bases from J, the gap between germline ends came to 15 bases. The CDR3 sequence is CASSQDSGYPSEQYF. The DNA of the CDR3 is TGCGCCAGCAGCCAAGACAGCGGGTATCCATCCGAGCAGTACTTC.

V gene TRBV19 combines with J gene TRBJ1-1; possibly TRBD1 for D (5 bases). Trimming cost V 3 bases and J 7 bases, with 12 bases left between them. From germline, CDR1 is LNHDA and CDR2 SQIVND (reference sequence). This CDR3 is built from 13 residues. CDR3 sequence reads: CASSILGQFEAFF. Here the CDR3 DNA reads TGTGCCAGTAGTATTTTGGGGCAGTTTGAAGCTTTCTTT.

This clone was seen only once. The genes are TRBV5-1 and TRBJ2-1; the match to TRBD2 covers 12 bases. Germline V lookup: CDR1 SGHRS, CDR2 YFSETQ. Losses at the gene ends were 2 bases for V and 2 bases for J; bases not matched to a gene: 2. The CDR3 runs 16 residues. The CDR3 loop is CASSFASGGAYNEQFF. The CDR3 DNA sequence: TGCGCCAGCAGCTTTGCTAGCGGGGGGGCCTACAATGAGCAGTTCTTC.

V is TRBV19 and J is TRBJ2-1, with 13 nucleotides matching TRBD2. The CDR3 has 16 amino acids. V lost 4 bases, J lost 10 bases, and 10 bases stayed unmatched. Germline CDR1 and CDR2: LNHDA and SQIVND (reference sequence). The chain's CDR3 is CASSKTSGRASGEQFF. The CDR3 region has the DNA TGTGCCAGTAGTAAAACTAGCGGGAGGGCTTCCGGGGAGCAGTTCTTC.

The V call is TRBV10-3, the J call TRBJ2-5; D remains ambiguous. CDR1 ENHRY and CDR2 SYGVKD come from the germline V gene. Trimming took off 2 bases at V and 0 bases at J, with 4 bases between the two ends. The CDR3 is 13 amino acids. CDR3 DNA: TGTGCCATCAGTGAGCCGGACCAAGAGACCCAGTACTTC. Its protein is CAISEPDQETQYF.

This chain uses TRBV4-2 with TRBJ2-1; D perhaps matches TRBD2 (5 bases). V was shortened by 1 base and J by 7 bases, with 17 bases between the two germline ends. Germline CDR1 is LGHNA and CDR2 is YNFKEQ. The CDR3 sequence is 16 residues long. DNA for the CDR3: TGTGCCAGCAGCCAAGTGGGTCGGGAATGGGGTAATGAGCAGTTCTTC. This encodes CASSQVGREWGNEQFF.

This clone has only a few counts. The V gene is TRBV6-5, the J gene TRBJ2-2; TRBD2 aligns across 7 bases. The V gene's germline CDR1 is MNHEY and CDR2 SVGAGI. Trimming removed 8 bases from V and 4 bases from J; junction bases left unmatched: 10. The CDR3 consists of 15 residues. The CDR3 DNA sequence: TGTGCCAGCGCTTTTGCGGGAGTTGGCACCGGGGAGCTGTTTTTT. Translating gives CASAFAGVGTGELFF.

The chain couples TRBV19 to TRBJ2-1; TRBD1 might be the D (5 bases). From germline, CDR1 is LNHDA and CDR2 SQIVND (reference sequence). There are 15 residues in the CDR3. Trimming took off 5 bases at V and 4 bases at J, with 15 bases between the two ends. The CDR3 protein is CASSLGGALYNEQFF. DNA of the CDR3: TGTGCCAGTAGTCTTGGTGGGGCGCTTTACAATGAGCAGTTCTTC.

This chain uses TRBV3-1 (or the pseudogene TRBV3-2) with TRBJ1-5, with 7 nucleotides matching TRBD1. This CDR3 comprises 14 residues. The V gene's germline CDR1 is LGHDT and CDR2 YNNKEL (reference sequence). The V gene end was trimmed by 4 bases and the J gene end by 6 bases; junction bases not matched to a gene: 6. For the CDR3, the DNA is TGTGCCAGCAGCCCCGGGACAGACCCTCAGCCCCAGCATTTT. This sequence encodes CASSPGTDPQPQHF.

The chain carries TRBV25-1 and TRBJ1-2, with 8 bases fitting TRBD1. Germline assignment: CDR1 MGHDK and CDR2 SYGVNS. Trimming took 2 bases from V and 8 from J; bases not matched to a gene: 4. The CDR3 length is 13 residues. DNA of the CDR3: TGTGCCAGCAGTGAACAGGGGGCGCGGGGCTACACCTTC. Its protein is CASSEQGARGYTF.

The chain combines TRBV11-2 with TRBJ1-3, with D tentatively TRBD1 (5 bases). The length of the CDR3 is 14 residues. The V end lost 2 bases, the J end lost 4 bases, and 9 bases lay between the germline ends. Per the germline V gene, CDR1 is SGHAT and CDR2 is FQNNGV. CDR3 DNA sequence: TGTGCCAGCAGCTTATCCCAGGGAGGAAACACCATATATTTT. Translating gives CASSLSQGGNTIYF.

The rearrangement joins TRBV5-4 to TRBJ2-3; TRBD2 might be the D (5 bases). The CDR3 contains 15 residues. V dropped 0 bases and J dropped 4 bases, with 12 bases sitting between them. Germline values: CDR1 SGHNT, CDR2 YYREEE (reference sequence). The CDR3: CASSLGLAVADTQYF. The CDR3 bases are TGTGCCAGCAGCTTGGGCCTAGCTGTCGCAGATACGCAGTATTTT. Full variable domain (missing parts from reference TRBV5-4 and TRBJ2-3): ETGVTQSPTHLIKTRGQQVTLRCSSQSGHNTVSWYQQALGQGPQFIFQYYREEENGRGNFPPRFSGLQFPNYSSELNVNALELDDSALYLCASSLGLAVADTQYFGPGTRLTVL.

The chain carries TRBV2 and TRBJ1-2; a weak D match, TRBD1 (5 bases). The V and J ends lost 4 bases and 0 bases respectively, with 15 bases between them. The CDR3 is 16 residues long. Germline lookup yields CDR1 SNHLY and CDR2 FYNNEI. The CDR3 coding sequence is TGTGCCAGCAGTGGGGGCATGGGAGGGACTAACTATGGCTACACCTTC. Protein sequence: CASSGGMGGTNYGYTF.

The J gene is TRBJ2-7, the V gene TRBV5-1; D might be TRBD2 (7 bases). The CDR3 is 16 amino acids. Germline V CDR1 and CDR2: SGHRS, YFSETQ. V was clipped by 3 bases and J by 1 base, with 17 bases between them. CDR3 bases: TGCGCCAGCAGCTCTGGGGGGCTAGCGGTTTCCTACGAGCAGTACTTC. Protein sequence: CASSSGGLAVSYEQYF.

This chain connects TRBV18 to TRBJ1-2, with TRBD1 matching 7 bases. The CDR3 is made up of 14 amino acids. V was pared by 6 bases and J by 4 bases, with 8 bases of the junction left unmatched. From germline, CDR1 is KGHSH and CDR2 LQKENI. The CDR3 DNA reads TGTGCCAGCTCGCTAGACAGGGCTGGCTATGGCTACACCTTC. Protein sequence: CASSLDRAGYGYTF.

The V call is TRBV5-1, the J call TRBJ2-3; 8 nucleotides align to TRBD2. Per the germline V gene, CDR1 is SGHRS and CDR2 is YFSETQ. Trimming cost V 6 bases and J 0 bases; bases outside gene matches: 6. The CDR3 has 15 residues. Written as DNA, the CDR3 is TGCGCCAGCACCAACCTAGCGGGTAGCACAGATACGCAGTATTTT. As protein: CASTNLAGSTDTQYF.

A remark on this clone: One end of the junction is discordant with germline, which a read error may explain. V is TRBV29-1 and J is TRBJ2-5; TRBD2 matches at 15 bases. CDR1 and CDR2 from the germline V gene are SQVTM and ANQGSEA. This CDR3 is 12 amino acids long. The CDR3 bases are TGCAGCGTTGGGACTAGCGGGGGGGCCTCGCACTTC. It codes for CSVGTSGGASHF.

V is TRBV30 and J is TRBJ2-5; 9 nucleotides align to TRBD2. There are 13 residues in the CDR3. CDR1 GTSNPN and CDR2 SVGIG come from the germline V gene (reference sequence). Trimming cost V 3 bases and J 5 bases; bases outside gene matches: 4. The CDR3 loop is CAWRESGRETQYF. Here the CDR3 DNA reads TGTGCCTGGAGAGAAAGCGGGAGGGAGACCCAGTACTTC.

The chain employs TRBV6-5 and TRBJ2-3; 9 nucleotides line up with TRBD2. Germline loops: CDR1 MNHEY, CDR2 SVGAGI. The CDR3 runs 16 residues. V lost 4 bases to trimming and J lost 2 bases; unmatched junction nucleotides: 7. This CDR3 is CASSSTTSGYTDTQYF. DNA for the CDR3: TGTGCCAGCAGTTCAACGACTAGCGGCTACACAGATACGCAGTATTTT.